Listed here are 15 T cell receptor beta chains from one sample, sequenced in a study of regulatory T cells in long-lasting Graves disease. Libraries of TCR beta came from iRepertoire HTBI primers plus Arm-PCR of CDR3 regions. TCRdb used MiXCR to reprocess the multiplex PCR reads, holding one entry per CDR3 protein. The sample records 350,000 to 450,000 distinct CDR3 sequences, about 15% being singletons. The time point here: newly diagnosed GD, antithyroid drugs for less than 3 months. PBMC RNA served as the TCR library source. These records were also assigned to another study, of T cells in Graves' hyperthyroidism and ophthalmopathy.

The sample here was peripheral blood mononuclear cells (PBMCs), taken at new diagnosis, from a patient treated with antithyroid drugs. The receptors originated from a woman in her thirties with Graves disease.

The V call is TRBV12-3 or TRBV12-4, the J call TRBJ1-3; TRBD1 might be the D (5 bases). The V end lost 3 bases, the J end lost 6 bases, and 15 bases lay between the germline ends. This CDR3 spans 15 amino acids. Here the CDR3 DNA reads TGTGCCAGCAGTTTGGCCGGGGGAGCACCAAACACCATATATTTT. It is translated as CASSLAGGAPNTIYF.

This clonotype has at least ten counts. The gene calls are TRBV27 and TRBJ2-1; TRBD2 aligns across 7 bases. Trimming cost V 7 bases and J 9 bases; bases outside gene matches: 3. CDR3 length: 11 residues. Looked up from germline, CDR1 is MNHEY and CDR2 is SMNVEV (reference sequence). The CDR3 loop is CASTTGGEQFF. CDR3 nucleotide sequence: TGTGCCAGCACCACGGGGGGTGAGCAGTTCTTC.

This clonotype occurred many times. The chain's CDR3 is CASSQASGTGELFF. CDR3 nucleotide sequence: TGTGCCAGCAGCCAAGCGTCTGGGACCGGGGAGCTGTTTTTT. The chain links TRBV4-2 to TRBJ2-2; no clear D. Deletions cut 1 base from V and 5 bases from J, with 8 bases between. Germline CDR1 and CDR2: LGHNA and YNFKEQ. CDR3 size: 14 residues.

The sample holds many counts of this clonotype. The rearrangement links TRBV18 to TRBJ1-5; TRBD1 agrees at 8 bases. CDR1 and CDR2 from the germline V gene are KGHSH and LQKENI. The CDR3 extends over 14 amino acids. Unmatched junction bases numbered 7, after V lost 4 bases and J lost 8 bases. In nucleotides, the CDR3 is TGTGCCAGCTCACTAGACAGGGGTGGAAAGCCCCAGCATTTT. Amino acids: CASSLDRGGKPQHF.

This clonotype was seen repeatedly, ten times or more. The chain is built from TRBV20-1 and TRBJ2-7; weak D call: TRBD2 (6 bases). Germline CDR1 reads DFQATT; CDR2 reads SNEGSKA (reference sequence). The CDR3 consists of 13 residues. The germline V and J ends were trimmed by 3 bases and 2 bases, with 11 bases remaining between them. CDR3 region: CSASKREPYEQYF. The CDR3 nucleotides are TGCAGTGCTAGTAAACGGGAGCCCTACGAGCAGTACTTC.

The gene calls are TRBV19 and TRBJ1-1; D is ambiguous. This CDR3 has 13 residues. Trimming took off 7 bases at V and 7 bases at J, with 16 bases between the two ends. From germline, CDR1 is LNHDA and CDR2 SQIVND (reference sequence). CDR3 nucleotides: TGTGCCAGTAAAGATCCTGGGCCAGGTGAAGCTTTCTTT. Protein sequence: CASKDPGPGEAFF.

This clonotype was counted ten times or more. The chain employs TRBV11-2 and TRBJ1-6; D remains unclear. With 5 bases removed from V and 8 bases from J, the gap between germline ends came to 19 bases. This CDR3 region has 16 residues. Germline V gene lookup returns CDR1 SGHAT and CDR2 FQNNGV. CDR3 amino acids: CASSRRATGKDSPLHF. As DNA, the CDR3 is TGTGCCAGCAGCCGGAGGGCGACGGGAAAGGATTCACCCCTCCACTTT.

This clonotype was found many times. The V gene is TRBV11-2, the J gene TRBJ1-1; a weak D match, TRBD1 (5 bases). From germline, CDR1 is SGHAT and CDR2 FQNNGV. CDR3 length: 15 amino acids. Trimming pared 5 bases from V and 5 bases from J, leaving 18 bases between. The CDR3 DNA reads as TGTGCCAGCAGCCACCCGATGGAGGGGAGGACTGAAGCTTTCTTT. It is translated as CASSHPMEGRTEAFF.

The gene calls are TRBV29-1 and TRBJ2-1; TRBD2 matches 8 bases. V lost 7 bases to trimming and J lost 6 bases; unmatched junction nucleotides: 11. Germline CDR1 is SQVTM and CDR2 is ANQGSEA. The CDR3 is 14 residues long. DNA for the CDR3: TGCAGCGGATCACCACCGGGACTAGTCAATGAGCAGTTCTTC. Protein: CSGSPPGLVNEQFF.

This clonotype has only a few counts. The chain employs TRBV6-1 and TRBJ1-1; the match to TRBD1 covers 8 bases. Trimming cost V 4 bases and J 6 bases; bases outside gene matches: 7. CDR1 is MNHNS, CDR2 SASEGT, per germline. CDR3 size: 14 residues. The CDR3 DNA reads TGTGCCAGCAGTGTCAGGGGGCTTAAAGCTGAAGCTTTCTTT. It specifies CASSVRGLKAEAFF.

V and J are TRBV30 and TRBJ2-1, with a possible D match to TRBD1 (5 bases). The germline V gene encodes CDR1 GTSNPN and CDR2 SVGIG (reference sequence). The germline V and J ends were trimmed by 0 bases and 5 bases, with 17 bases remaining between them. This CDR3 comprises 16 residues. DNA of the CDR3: TGTGCCTGGAGTGTCCTGCCCCGGACATCTAACAATGAGCAGTTCTTC. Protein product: CAWSVLPRTSNNEQFF.

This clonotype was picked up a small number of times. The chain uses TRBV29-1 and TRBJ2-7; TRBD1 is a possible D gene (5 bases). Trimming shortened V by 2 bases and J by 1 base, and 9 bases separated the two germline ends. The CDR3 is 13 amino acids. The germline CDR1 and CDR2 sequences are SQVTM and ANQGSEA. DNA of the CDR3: TGCAGCGTTGAAACACAGGTTTCCTACGAGCAGTACTTC. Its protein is CSVETQVSYEQYF.

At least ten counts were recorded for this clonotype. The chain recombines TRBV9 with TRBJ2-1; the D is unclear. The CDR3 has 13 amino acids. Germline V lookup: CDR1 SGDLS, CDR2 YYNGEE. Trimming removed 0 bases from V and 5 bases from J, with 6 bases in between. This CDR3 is CASSVATNNEQFF. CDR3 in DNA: TGTGCCAGCAGCGTAGCTACGAACAATGAGCAGTTCTTC.

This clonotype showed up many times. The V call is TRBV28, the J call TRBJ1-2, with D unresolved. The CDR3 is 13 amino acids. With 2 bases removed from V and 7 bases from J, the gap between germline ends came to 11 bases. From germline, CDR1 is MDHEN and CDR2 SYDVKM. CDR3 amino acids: CASSLAFVRGYTF. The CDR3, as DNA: TGTGCCAGCAGTTTAGCCTTCGTCCGTGGCTACACCTTC.

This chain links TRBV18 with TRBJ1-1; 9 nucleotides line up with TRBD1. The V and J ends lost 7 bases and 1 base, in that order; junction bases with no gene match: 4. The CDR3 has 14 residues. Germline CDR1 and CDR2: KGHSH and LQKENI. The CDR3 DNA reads TGTGCCAGCTACAGGGGGCAAGGGAACACTGAAGCTTTCTTT. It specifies CASYRGQGNTEAFF.